This T cell receptor beta chain is from a study of graft-versus-host responses after intestinal transplantation. Assay: immunoSEQ multiplex PCR; the TCRdb copy retains only in-frame clones and omits some. The sample shows about 57,000 clones, around 90% of them seen only once. Germline V gene data show CDR1 as MNHEY and CDR2 as SVGAGI. CDR3 length: 15 residues. The V gene lost 2 bases and the J gene lost 6 bases, with 14 bases spanning the gap. The clonotype comes from a human patient who received an intestinal transplant, so some T cells may come from the graft donor. V and J are TRBV6-5 and TRBJ2-1; the D gene is possibly TRBD1 (5 bases). This specimen was PBMCs, taken 26 days after transplant. The CDR3 region is CASSYQAYQGNEQFF. As DNA, the CDR3 is TGTGCCAGCAGTTACCAAGCCTATCAGGGCAATGAGCAGTTCTTC.